This T cell receptor (beta chain) was sequenced for a study of beta chain features in type 1 diabetes. Study-wide points: Naive, central memory and Treg TCRB repertoires appeared more alike in patients than in healthy donors.

The study reverse transcribed the entire isolated RNA, so it sequenced expressed TCRB transcripts. Method: immunoSEQ multiplex PCR; TCRdb's copy keeps in-frame clones and lacks some. The sample has about 470,000 clones, over 25% seen once; the top ten hold 0.065%. V shed 8 bases and J 6 bases; nucleotides not matched to a gene: 11. The CDR3 contains 14 residues. CDR1 is PRHDT, CDR2 FYEKMQ, per germline (reference sequence). In the case of this clone: Antigen unknown.

This TCR came from a man younger than 35 in good health. Sequenced sample: naive CD4+ T cells from blood. The genes are TRBV13 and TRBJ1-2; 8 bases line up with TRBD1. The CDR3 region is CASGVTGEVDGYTF. The CDR3 DNA reads as TGTGCCAGCGGCGTGACAGGGGAAGTTGATGGCTACACCTTC.